The sequence of this T cell receptor beta chain was determined in a study of blood T cells in healthy people across ages. Using a J-beta primer mix together with a sample-barcoded 5' primer, a second PCR was run for 7 to 11 cycles. TCRdb ran MiXCR on the 5' RACE reads and lists one entry per CDR3 protein. The profile covers 1.5 million to 2 million distinct CDR3 sequences, with about 28% appearing a single time and 6.5% to 8.5% taken by the ten largest. A few counts support this clonotype. Donor samples were obtained from healthy Caucasian individuals from Russia, aged 6 to 90. The CDR3 is 16 amino acids. Germline V gene data show CDR1 as MGHRA and CDR2 as YSYEKL. The V and J ends lost 8 bases and 3 bases, in that order; junction bases with no gene match: 10.

This sequence was found in a woman aged 25 to 39 in good health. The source material was blood. The gene calls are TRBV4-1 and TRBJ1-4, with 9 bases that match TRBD1. The CDR3: CASCPGQGAPNEKLFF. The CDR3 DNA follows: TGCGCCAGCTGCCCGGGACAGGGAGCCCCTAATGAAAAACTGTTTTTT.